This T cell receptor beta chain was captured by sequencing in a study of T cell responses to AZD1222 COVID-19 vaccine. Overall study findings and caveats: Spike-specific TCR breadth and depth both grew after two AZD1222 doses. Donors in the cohort were predominantly white British and more often female, and clonal diversity was possibly underestimated. Researchers took repertoire samples only after the peak T cell response had come.

In the case of this clone: The antigen remains unidentified.

The repertoire was sequenced with immunoSEQ multiplex PCR; TCRdb's copy has only in-frame clones and lacks some. In the table there are more than 50,000 clones, roughly 78% of which are singletons. Germline lookup yields CDR1 MNHEY and CDR2 SVGAGI. The CDR3 has 16 residues. V lost 3 bases and J 0 bases, leaving 12 bases between the germline ends. This sample comprised peripheral blood, obtained on day 0 of MenACWY control vaccination. The rearrangement joins TRBV6-5 to TRBJ2-1; weak D call: TRBD2 (5 bases). The receptor comes from an adult in good health. The CDR3 coding sequence is TGTGCCAGCAGTTATCGAGGGAGCCCCTCCTACAATGAGCAGTTCTTC. It translates to CASSYRGSPSYNEQFF.